This TCR beta chain was captured by sequencing in a study of blood T cell repertoires in COVID-19. Study-level information: The United States, Italy and Spain provided the acute and convalescent COVID-19 samples. PBMCs, B-cell-depleted T cells, or T cells provided the cDNA or gDNA that made up the material.

Seattle's cohort entered during active infection and was followed longitudinally. The germline V and J ends were trimmed by 3 bases and 4 bases, with 18 bases remaining between them. This CDR3 is 16 amino acids long. The germline V gene encodes CDR1 MNHEY and CDR2 SMNVEV (reference sequence). The method was immunoSEQ multiplex PCR; TCRdb's version includes in-frame clones alone and lacks a portion of them. The table has more than 300,000 clones, about 90% seen once. The chain joins TRBV27 to TRBJ1-2; D possibly corresponds to TRBD1 (5 bases). Sequences were obtained from peripheral blood. This sequence was found in a woman aged 70-85 years with COVID-19, enrolled during active disease. CDR3 in amino acids: CASSLSGAAGSYGYTF. The CDR3 DNA reads TGTGCCAGCAGTTTGAGCGGGGCGGCGGGATCCTATGGCTACACCTTC.